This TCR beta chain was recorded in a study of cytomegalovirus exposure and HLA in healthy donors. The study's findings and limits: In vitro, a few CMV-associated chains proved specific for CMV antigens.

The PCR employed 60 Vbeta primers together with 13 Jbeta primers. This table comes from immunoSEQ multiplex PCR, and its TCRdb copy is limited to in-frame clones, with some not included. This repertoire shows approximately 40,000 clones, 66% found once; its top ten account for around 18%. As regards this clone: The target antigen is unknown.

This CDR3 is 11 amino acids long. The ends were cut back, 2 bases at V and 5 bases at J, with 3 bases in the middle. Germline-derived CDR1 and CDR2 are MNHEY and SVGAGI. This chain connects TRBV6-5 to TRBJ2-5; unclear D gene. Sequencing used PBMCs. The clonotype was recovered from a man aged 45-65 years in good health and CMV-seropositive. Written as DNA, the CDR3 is TGTGCCAGCAGTTACCTGGAGACCCAGTACTTC. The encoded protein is CASSYLETQYF.